The clone carrying this T cell receptor beta chain was counted ten times or more. Antigen unknown. TCR beta CDR3 sequences were amplified from RNA transcripts. HTBI primers were employed in a first-round RT-PCR of the TCR CDR3. TCRdb re-derived calls from the multiplex PCR reads in MiXCR, one entry per CDR3 protein. The table includes some 440,000 distinct CDR3 sequences, approximately 14% detected once. The sample belongs to a study of T cells in Graves' hyperthyroidism and ophthalmopathy. Study outcomes and limitations: Ophthalmopathy, as predicted by the model, came a median 6.5 months after the prediction. Blood samples included most of the expanded thyroid clonotypes exceeding 0.001.

Graves' hyperthyroidism qualified as stable when ophthalmopathy did not progress within 18 months. Patients showing uncontrolled infection, other autoimmune disease, pregnancy or lactation were ineligible. V dropped 10 bases and J dropped 4 bases, with 5 bases sitting between them. The CDR3 length is 9 residues. CDR1 MNHNS and CDR2 SASEGT come from the germline V gene. The clonotype originates from a woman between 18 and 29 years old with Graves' hyperthyroidism. The chain uses TRBV6-1 and TRBJ2-7; no clear D. Source material: blood. In DNA form, the CDR3 reads TGTGCCACGCCTTACGAGCAGTACTTC. Its protein is CATPYEQYF.